This TCR beta chain was documented in a study of regulatory T cells in long-lasting Graves disease. Study-level results: Persistent disease showed a preference for TRBV28, TRBJ1-2 and TRBJ2-5.

At least ten counts were recorded for this clonotype. Its antigen is still unknown. For TCR beta, libraries came from iRepertoire HTBI primers and Arm-PCR of CDR3 regions. One entry per CDR3 protein, called by TCRdb with MiXCR from the multiplex PCR reads. The table shows 500,000 or so distinct CDR3 sequences, with 15% to 20% occurring only once. In germline, CDR1 is MDHEN, CDR2 SYDVKM. The CDR3 is 15 amino acids. Trimming took 1 base from V and 4 from J; bases not matched to a gene: 5. Time point in this sample: newly diagnosed GD, antithyroid drugs for less than 3 months. RNA from PBMCs was the source of the TCR library. This same sample was also part of a study on T cells in Graves' hyperthyroidism and ophthalmopathy. Per that study: Aged 18 to 65, the patients had hyperthyroidism that was newly diagnosed and had lasted under 2 months. Clinical symptoms, serum thyroxine and TRAb, thyroid ultrasound and orbital computed tomography were used for the diagnoses.

This chain joins TRBV28 and TRBJ2-5, with 8 bases matching TRBD1. This TCR derives from a man aged 40-50 years with Graves disease. The specimen was peripheral blood mononuclear cells (PBMCs), collected at new diagnosis, from a patient treated with antithyroid drugs. DNA of the CDR3: TGTGCCAGCAGTTTATTGGGCAGGGGGCCAGAGACCCAGTACTTC. Translation gives CASSLLGRGPETQYF.